The T cell receptor (beta chain) described here comes from a study of CD8+CD57+ T cells in acquired aplastic anemia. Turning to the study itself: Sorting CD4+ and CD8+ cells gave DNA averaging about 3.2 ug. Average CD4+ read depth in healthy donors was around 10 million reads.

Overall study findings and caveats: Patients and controls shared under 35 CD8+ CDR3 sequences, highly expressed in patients.

Trimming took off 6 bases at V and 6 bases at J, with 20 bases between the two ends. The CDR3 has 14 amino acids. CDR1 DFQATT and CDR2 SNEGSKA come from the germline V gene (reference sequence). Regarding this clonotype: Its antigen remains unidentified.

Profiling of TCR beta VDJ combinations and CDR3 sequences used genomic DNA as template. Each CDR3 protein is one row after TCRdb ran MiXCR on the reads. The sample shows roughly 420,000 distinct CDR3 sequences, about two thirds of them seen only once. The chain employs TRBV20-1 and TRBJ1-2, with D possibly TRBD1 on 5 matching bases. Sequenced sample: sorted CD4+, CD8+, or CD8+CD57+ T cells (not recorded which) from PBMCs. The sequence derives from a human donor in good health, serving as a control. CDR3 loop: CSARARRGADGYTF. CDR3 sequence (DNA): TGCAGTGCCCGAGCGCGGAGGGGAGCGGATGGCTACACCTTC.